This TCR beta chain was sequenced in a study of blood T cell repertoires in COVID-19. The V and J ends lost 0 bases and 4 bases respectively, with 16 bases between them. CDR1 is SGHKS, CDR2 YYEKEE, per germline (reference sequence). This CDR3 is 16 amino acids long. In the original analysis: Nucleated cell number was recorded as an estimate derived from reference gene primer amplification. Here immunoSEQ multiplex PCR was the method, and the copy in TCRdb shows in-frame clones only, minus some. Clonal size and the V and J genes are those of that table, whereas D and trimming came from the DNA. The table has about 240,000 clones, about nine tenths seen once; the top ten hold around 6.9%.

The chain employs TRBV5-5 and TRBJ1-2; D uncertain. The sample consisted of peripheral blood. This TCR derives from a man in his fifties or sixties who had recovered from COVID-19. CDR3 sequence (DNA): TGTGCCAGCAGCTTGGGTTTTGGGCAGACTACCTATGGCTACACCTTC. Translation gives CASSLGFGQTTYGYTF.